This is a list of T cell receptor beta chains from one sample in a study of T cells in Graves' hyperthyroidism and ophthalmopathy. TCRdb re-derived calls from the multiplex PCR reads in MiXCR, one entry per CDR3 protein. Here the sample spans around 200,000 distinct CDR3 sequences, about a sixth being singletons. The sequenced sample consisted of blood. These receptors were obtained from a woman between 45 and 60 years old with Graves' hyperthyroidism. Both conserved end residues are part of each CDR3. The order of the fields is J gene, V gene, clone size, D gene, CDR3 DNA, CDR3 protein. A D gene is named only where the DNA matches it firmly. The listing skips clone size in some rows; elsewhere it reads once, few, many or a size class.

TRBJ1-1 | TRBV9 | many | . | TGTGCCAGCAGCGTGGGAAACAGGGTCTCTGAAGCTTTCTTT | CASSVGNRVSEAFF
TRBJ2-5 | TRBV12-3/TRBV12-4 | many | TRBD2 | TGTGCCAGCAGTTTCCCTAGCGGGGGTGAGACCCAGTACTTC | CASSFPSGGETQYF
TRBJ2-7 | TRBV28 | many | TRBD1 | TGTGCCAGTGGGGACAGGGGATACGAGCAGTACTTC | CASGDRGYEQYF
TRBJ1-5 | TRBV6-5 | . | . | TGTGCCAGCAGTTTCTATTCGGGGCAGCCCCAGCATTTT | CASSFYSGQPQHF
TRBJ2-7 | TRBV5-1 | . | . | TGCGCCAGCAGCACCCCTCCCGGGTCTTACGAGCAGTACTTC | CASSTPPGSYEQYF
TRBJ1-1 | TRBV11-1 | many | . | TGTGCCAGCACGGGAGACTCGAACACTGAAGCTTTCTTT | CASTGDSNTEAFF
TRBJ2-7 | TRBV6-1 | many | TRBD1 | TGTGCCAGCAGCTACCGCGGGGGACAGGGGGCCTACGAGCAGTACTTC | CASSYRGGQGAYEQYF
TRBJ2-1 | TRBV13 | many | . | TGTGCCAGCAGCGGGGGGGCCGCTGAGCAGTTCTTC | CASSGGAAEQFF
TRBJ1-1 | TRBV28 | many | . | TGTGCCAGCAGTTTACGGGCGGTGAACACTGAAGCTTTCTTT | CASSLRAVNTEAFF
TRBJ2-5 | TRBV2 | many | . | TGTGCCAGCAGTAAGACTCTAAAAGAGACCCAGTACTTC | CASSKTLKETQYF
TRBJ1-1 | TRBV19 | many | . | TGTGCCAGTAGTCTTTTAGGCGGATTGAACACTGAAGCTTTCTTT | CASSLLGGLNTEAFF